A single sample gave rise to the 13 T cell receptor beta chains below, sequenced in a study of patients and donors after allogeneic stem cell transplantation. A single record per CDR3 protein comes from TCRdb applying MiXCR to the RT-PCR reads. The sample gives about a million distinct CDR3 sequences, 15% to 20% of which show up once; around 6% is in the top ten. The sample taken for sequencing was blood, either unsorted or a sorted T cell fraction (not recorded which). The receptors were sampled from a human donor who was either an allogeneic HSCT recipient or a stem cell or donor lymphocyte infusion donor (not recorded which). It is not recorded whose cells these are; they may come from a transplant donor.

The rearrangement joins TRBV7-9 to TRBJ2-7; TRBD2 matches 14 bases. The junction had 7 bases not matched to a gene; V was cut back by 2 bases and J by 7 bases. Germline loops: CDR1 SEHNR, CDR2 FQNEAQ (reference sequence). The CDR3 covers 16 residues. The CDR3 sequence is CASSLSGLAGVGEQYF. CDR3 DNA sequence: TGTGCCAGCAGCTTATCGGGACTAGCGGGAGTTGGGGAGCAGTACTTC.

The CDR3 bases are TGCGCCAGCAGTGCCTCGGGGACGGAGTATGGCTACACCTTC. Protein sequence: CASSASGTEYGYTF. The chain carries TRBV5-1 and TRBJ1-2, with D perhaps matching TRBD1 (5 bases). The germline V gene has CDR1 SGHRS and CDR2 YFSETQ. V gave up 5 bases and J gave up 5 bases, with 16 bases separating them. This CDR3 is 14 amino acids long.

The chain joins TRBV5-4 to TRBJ1-2, with D uncertain. Germline values: CDR1 SGHNT, CDR2 YYREEE (reference sequence). The CDR3 sequence is 12 residues long. V was clipped by 4 bases and J by 8 bases, with 12 bases between them. The CDR3 protein is CASSLVGRGYTF. The CDR3 nucleotides are TGTGCCAGCAGCCTGGTGGGAAGGGGCTACACCTTC.

The V gene is TRBV18, the J gene TRBJ2-7; D not resolved. From germline, CDR1 is KGHSH and CDR2 LQKENI. V lost 3 bases and J lost 2, with 11 bases in between. The CDR3 consists of 14 residues. The CDR3, as DNA: TGTGCCAGCTCACCGGGCCGCATCACCTACGAGCAGTACTTC. Protein: CASSPGRITYEQYF.

This clonotype was recorded at least ten times. The CDR3 sequence: CASSQDTGKYNEQFF. CDR3 nucleotides: TGCGCCAGCAGCCAAGATACAGGGAAATACAATGAGCAGTTCTTC. The gene calls are TRBV4-3 and TRBJ2-1, with TRBD1 as a possible D gene (6 bases). The CDR3 is 15 residues long. Trimming pared 0 bases from V and 4 bases from J, leaving 10 bases between. Per the germline V gene, CDR1 is LGHNA and CDR2 is YSLEER.

This clonotype was seen at least ten times. The genes are TRBV12-3 or TRBV12-4 and TRBJ2-2; D may be TRBD1 (5 bases). The V end lost 6 bases, the J end lost 5 bases, and 10 bases lay between the germline ends. The length of the CDR3 is 13 residues. CDR3 in DNA: TGTGCCAGCAGACCTAGGGGAACCGGGGAGCTGTTTTTT. This gives the protein CASRPRGTGELFF.

This clonotype showed up many times. The V call is TRBV12-3 or TRBV12-4, the J call TRBJ2-3; 9 positions agree with TRBD2. CDR3 size: 10 residues. Trimming cost V 9 bases and J 11 bases; bases outside gene matches: 3. CDR3 region: CARHSGRQYF. The CDR3, as DNA: TGTGCCAGGCATAGCGGGAGGCAGTATTTT.

This clonotype was detected a few times. V and J are TRBV20-1 and TRBJ2-7; D is perhaps TRBD1 (6 bases). The length of the CDR3 is 13 residues. From germline, CDR1 is DFQATT and CDR2 SNEGSKA (reference sequence). The V gene lost 7 bases and the J gene lost 2 bases, with 15 bases spanning the gap. CDR3 nucleotides: TGCAGTGTTGAGGCAGGGGAAACCTACGAGCAGTACTTC. Translation: CSVEAGETYEQYF.

The chain carries TRBV2 and TRBJ2-5, with D perhaps given as TRBD1 or TRBD2 (6 bases each). Trimming took 9 bases from V and 3 from J, leaving 17 bases between them. The CDR3 runs to 14 residues. Germline V gene lookup returns CDR1 SNHLY and CDR2 FYNNEI. The CDR3 coding sequence is TGTGCCAGTGCCGGCCCCGGGGGCAAAGAGACCCAGTACTTC. Encoded protein: CASAGPGGKETQYF.

The genes are TRBV10-3 and TRBJ1-1, with unresolved D. The V gene's germline CDR1 is ENHRY and CDR2 SYGVKD. V was cut by 5 bases and J by 0 bases, with 7 bases left in between. CDR3 length: 13 amino acids. Written as DNA, the CDR3 is TGTGCCATCAGTCCCGGCATGAACACTGAAGCTTTCTTT. Its translation: CAISPGMNTEAFF.

CDR3 loop: CASSLSLGSTGELFF. CDR3 nucleotide sequence: TGTGCCAGCAGCTTAAGTCTCGGTTCCACCGGGGAGCTGTTTTTT. The chain employs TRBV7-2 and TRBJ2-2; D gene ambiguous. The CDR3 is 15 residues long. With 2 bases removed from V and 4 bases from J, the gap between germline ends came to 11 bases. Germline assignment: CDR1 SGHTA and CDR2 FQGNSA.

As regards this clonotype: At one of its ends the junction is not consistent with the germline gene, which may arise from a read error. The chain is built from TRBV6-2 or TRBV6-3 and TRBJ2-7, with 7 bases lining up with TRBD2. The CDR3 covers 15 residues. Germline-derived CDR1 and CDR2 are MNHEY and SVGEGT. Here the CDR3 reads CSSSYLRGSSYEQYF. CDR3 DNA: TGTTCCAGCAGTTATCTTCGCGGGAGCTCCTACGAGCAGTACTTC.

In its sample, this clonotype was seen a few times. CDR3 DNA: TGTGCCAGCAGTGGGGACAGGGGACCCCACCCCGTCCACTTT. Translated: CASSGDRGPHPVHF. The chain combines TRBV2 with TRBJ1-6, with 10 bases that match TRBD1. V dropped 4 bases and J dropped 17; count of bases not matched to a gene: 11. This CDR3 has 14 residues. Germline V gives CDR1 SNHLY, CDR2 FYNNEI.